The 13 T cell receptor beta chains presented below share a single source sample, sequenced in a study of early T cells in non-severe SARS-CoV-2 infection. A single record per CDR3 protein comes from TCRdb applying MiXCR to the 5' RACE reads. The sample yields about 100,000 distinct CDR3 sequences, around 10% seen once. The material sequenced was whole blood. These receptors all come from an adult who was a healthcare worker with PCR-confirmed SARS-CoV-2 infection or an uninfected control (not recorded which).

This clonotype was counted ten times or more. The CDR3 region is CSARQGNSPLHF. Here the CDR3 DNA reads TGCAGTGCGAGACAGGGCAATTCACCCCTCCACTTT. The V call is TRBV20-1, the J call TRBJ1-6; TRBD1 agrees at 7 bases. Trimming at V came to 6 bases and at J to 7 bases, leaving 3 bases not matched to a gene. The length of the CDR3 is 12 residues. Germline values: CDR1 DFQATT, CDR2 SNEGSKA (reference sequence).

The sample holds many counts of this clonotype. CDR3 amino acids: CASTGGMGQPQHF. As DNA, the CDR3 is TGTGCCAGCACCGGAGGGATGGGTCAGCCCCAGCATTTT. The chain is built from TRBV12-3 or TRBV12-4 and TRBJ1-5; D remains unclear. The V and J ends lost 7 bases and 6 bases respectively, with 13 bases between them. The CDR3 runs 13 residues.

This clonotype was seen a few times. The V gene is TRBV29-1, the J gene TRBJ2-1, with a weak D call TRBD2 (5 bases). This CDR3 is 13 amino acids long. Germline loops: CDR1 SQVTM, CDR2 ANQGSEA. Trimming stripped 3 bases from V and 7 bases from J, with 13 bases between. The CDR3, as DNA: TGCAGCGTTGACCTTGGAAGAGGGAATGAGCAGTTCTTC. It is translated as CSVDLGRGNEQFF.

This clonotype was observed a handful of times. This sequence joins TRBV6-6 and TRBJ2-5, with 7 nucleotides matching TRBD1. This CDR3 region has 15 residues. V gave up 2 bases and J gave up 2 bases; unmatched junction bases: 5. In germline, CDR1 is MNHNY, CDR2 SVGAGI (reference sequence). This CDR3 is CASSYGRTGQETQYF. The CDR3 DNA follows: TGTGCCAGCAGTTACGGTAGGACAGGACAAGAGACCCAGTACTTC.

This clonotype was picked up a small number of times. This may arise from a read error, as a much more abundant clone is one base away. The V and J genes are TRBV7-6 and TRBJ2-3; TRBD2 matches at 9 bases. In germline, CDR1 is SGHVS, CDR2 FNYEAQ. CDR3 size: 14 residues. Germline trimming cut 5 bases from V and 2 bases from J; bases unmatched to any gene: 2. DNA of the CDR3: TGTGCCAGCAGCCCTAGCGGGAACACAGATACGCAGTATTTT. Translated, it gives CASSPSGNTDTQYF.

This clonotype was recorded a few times. This chain joins TRBV18 and TRBJ2-5; 7 nucleotides match TRBD1. Per the germline V gene, CDR1 is KGHSH and CDR2 is LQKENI. This CDR3 is built from 15 residues. J gave up 3 bases and V 4 bases, and 8 bases lay outside the gene matches. The CDR3 DNA is TGTGCCAGCTCACTCCAGGGGGTTGATAAAGAGACCCAGTACTTC. It yields the protein CASSLQGVDKETQYF.

This clonotype occurred once. A single base separates this from a much larger clone, so it may be a read error. CDR3 bases: TGTGCCAGCAGTTTATCGGTCGAGCAGTACTTC. Protein sequence: CASSLSVEQYF. The chain links TRBV28 to TRBJ2-7; D unresolved. The germline V and J ends were trimmed by 1 base and 6 bases, with 4 bases remaining between them. In germline, CDR1 is MDHEN, CDR2 SYDVKM. The CDR3 covers 11 residues. Using reference TRBV28 and TRBJ2-7 for the parts outside the CDR3, the full variable domain is DVKVTQSSRYLVKRTGEKVFLECVQDMDHENMFWYRQDPGLGLRLIYFSYDVKMKEKGDIPEGYSVSREKKERFSLILESASTNQTSMYLCASSLSVEQYFGPGTRLTVT.

Many counts were recorded for this clonotype. This chain links TRBV29-1 with TRBJ2-7; 9 nucleotides align to TRBD2. The CDR3 covers 15 residues. Germline CDR1 and CDR2: SQVTM and ANQGSEA. V was pared by 1 base and J by 3 bases, with 7 bases of the junction left unmatched. The CDR3 here is CSVEASGLAGYEQYF. The CDR3 bases are TGCAGCGTTGAAGCTTCGGGACTAGCAGGCTACGAGCAGTACTTC.

This clonotype showed up many times. The chain recombines TRBV3-1 with TRBJ1-1; 7 bases match TRBD1. V lost 1 base to trimming and J lost 5 bases; unmatched junction nucleotides: 4. Germline CDR1 reads LGHDT; CDR2 reads YNNKEL (reference sequence). CDR3 size: 14 residues. The DNA of the CDR3 is TGTGCCAGCAGCCAAGCGCAGGGGGTAACTGAAGCTTTCTTT. This gives the protein CASSQAQGVTEAFF.

A few counts support this clonotype. The CDR3: CAISMGPQGSDEQFF. The CDR3 DNA reads as TGTGCCATCAGCATGGGACCACAAGGGTCGGATGAGCAGTTCTTC. The gene calls are TRBV10-3 and TRBJ2-1; D is tentatively TRBD1 or TRBD2 (5 bases each). CDR1 ENHRY and CDR2 SYGVKD come from the germline V gene. This CDR3 is built from 15 residues. V was clipped by 6 bases and J by 8 bases, with 20 bases between them.

This clonotype was seen only a few times. The chain employs TRBV7-2 and TRBJ1-1; D is uncertain. V was cut by 1 base and J by 1 base, with 10 bases left in between. CDR1 is SGHTA and CDR2 is FQGNSA in the germline V gene. The CDR3 runs 15 residues. The CDR3 reads CASSLGYGRNTEAFF. As DNA, the CDR3 is TGTGCCAGCAGCTTAGGCTATGGCAGGAACACTGAAGCTTTCTTT.

This clonotype was picked up a small number of times. Relative to the germline gene, one junction end is altered; a read error may explain this. J is TRBJ2-1 and V is TRBV12-3 or TRBV12-4; 8 bases agree with TRBD1. The CDR3 spans 14 residues. This CDR3 is CASKRDRTYSEQFF. The CDR3 region has the DNA TGTGCCAGCAAAAGGGACAGGACCTACAGTGAGCAGTTCTTC.

The J gene is TRBJ2-1, the V gene TRBV20-1; 7 bases are shared with TRBD2. CDR1 and CDR2 (germline): DFQATT, SNEGSKA (reference sequence). The CDR3 has 13 residues. V lost 6 bases, J lost 6 bases, and 8 bases stayed unmatched. The CDR3 DNA reads TGCAGTGCCTGGACTCGCGGGAGCAATGAGCAGTTCTTC. This gives the protein CSAWTRGSNEQFF.